The clone carrying this T cell receptor beta chain was detected only once. Profiling relied on immunoSEQ multiplex PCR, and the TCRdb table lists in-frame clones only, not all of them. The profile shows roughly 2.6 million clones, approximately 90% of them singletons. The sample comes from a study of shared clonotypes between healthy human individuals. This CDR3 has 15 amino acids. V shed 6 bases and J 4 bases; nucleotides not matched to a gene: 4. Germline CDR1 reads WSHSY; CDR2 reads SAAADI. Sequenced sample: naive CD4+ T cells sorted from blood. Subset noted: CD45RA+ positively selected. The chain is built from TRBV10-2 and TRBJ2-1; 12 bases align to TRBD2. The TCR comes from a man aged 18 to 30 in good health. CDR3 loop: CASSSSGGAYNEQFF. CDR3 sequence (DNA): TGCGCCAGCAGCTCTAGCGGGGGGGCGTACAATGAGCAGTTCTTC.